This T cell receptor (beta chain) came from a study of cytomegalovirus exposure and HLA in healthy donors. This CDR3 comprises 10 residues. V was shortened by 10 bases and J by 2 bases, with 4 bases between the two germline ends. The germline CDR1 and CDR2 sequences are SNHLY and FYNNEI. The table came from immunoSEQ multiplex PCR; TCRdb's copy has only in-frame clones and leaves some out. This table has 120,000 or so clones, 70% to 90% appearing once. The chain links TRBV2 to TRBJ2-3; D call uncertain. This TCR came from a woman aged 18-29 years in good health and CMV-seronegative. The sequencing input was PBMCs. The CDR3 loop reads CATNTDTQYF. The CDR3 bases are TGTGCCACCAACACAGATACGCAGTATTTT.